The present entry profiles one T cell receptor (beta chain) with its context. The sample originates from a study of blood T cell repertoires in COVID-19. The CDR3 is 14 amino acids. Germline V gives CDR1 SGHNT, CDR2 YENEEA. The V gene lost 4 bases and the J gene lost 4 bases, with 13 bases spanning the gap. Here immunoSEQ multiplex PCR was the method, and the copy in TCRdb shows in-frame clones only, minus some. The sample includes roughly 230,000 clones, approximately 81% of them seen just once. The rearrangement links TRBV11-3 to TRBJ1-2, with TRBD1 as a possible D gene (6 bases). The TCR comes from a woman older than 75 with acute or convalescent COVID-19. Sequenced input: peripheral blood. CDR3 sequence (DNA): TGTGCCAGCAGCTCGGACAGCGCGTTCTATGGCTACACCTTC. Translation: CASSSDSAFYGYTF. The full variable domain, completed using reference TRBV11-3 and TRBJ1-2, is EAGVVQSPRYKIIEKKQPVAFWCNPISGHNTLYWYLQNLGQGPELLIRYENEEAVDDSQLPKDRFSAERLKGVDSTLKIQPAELGDSAVYLCASSSDSAFYGYTFGSGTRLTVV.